This T cell receptor beta chain was identified in a study of cytomegalovirus exposure and HLA in healthy donors. This clone was found once. The CDR3 spans 15 residues. In germline, CDR1 is MNHEY, CDR2 SMNVEV (reference sequence). The trim removed 6 bases at V and 2 bases at J, leaving 8 bases unmatched. Sequencing was performed with immunoSEQ multiplex PCR; in TCRdb, only in-frame clones are kept and a portion is missing. The data show about 190,000 clones, around 88% seen once. Material for sequencing was PBMCs. The clonotype was recovered from a young woman in good health and CMV-seronegative. The chain links TRBV27 to TRBJ1-1, with 8 bases that match TRBD1. The DNA of the CDR3 is TGTGCCAGCAGCCGGACAGGGTTATTAAACACTGAAGCTTTCTTT. It is translated as CASSRTGLLNTEAFF.